This TCR beta chain was identified in a study of regulatory T cells in long-lasting Graves disease. General study findings and limits: New patients shared about 880 public clonotypes, fewer than the approximately 2,500 shared by persistent patients. Favoring TRBV28, TRBJ1-2 and TRBJ2-5 was a feature seen in persistent disease.

About this clonotype itself: What it binds is not known.

Combining iRepertoire HTBI primers with Arm-PCR of CDR3 regions, the authors built TCR beta libraries. TCRdb reanalysed the multiplex PCR reads using MiXCR and keeps one entry per CDR3 protein. The repertoire includes about 320,000 distinct CDR3 sequences, 15% to 20% of them detected once, and less than 45% sits in the top ten. Time point indicated: newly diagnosed GD, antithyroid drugs for less than 3 months. Preparation of the TCR library used RNA extracted from PBMCs. The CDR3 sequence is 14 residues long. Germline CDR1 and CDR2: SGHNT and YYREEE (reference sequence). Trimming pared 4 bases from V and 9 bases from J, leaving 17 bases between.

This sequence originates from a female donor with Graves disease. This chain joins TRBV5-4 and TRBJ2-1, with D maybe TRBD2 (5 bases). Sample: peripheral blood mononuclear cells (PBMCs), taken at new diagnosis, from a patient treated with antithyroid drugs. The CDR3 DNA reads as TGTGCCAGCAGCCCCATCGGAAAAAGCGGTGAGCAGTTCTTC. Translating it yields CASSPIGKSGEQFF.